The entry that follows covers one T cell receptor (beta chain) sequence. Assay used: immunoSEQ multiplex PCR; TCRdb lists only in-frame clones, some missing. In the table there are about 200,000 clones, around nine tenths of which are singletons. The sample originates from a study of blood T cell repertoires in COVID-19. Losses at the gene ends were 6 bases for V and 7 bases for J; bases not matched to a gene: 9. This CDR3 is built from 13 residues. Looked up from germline, CDR1 is SGHVS and CDR2 is FQNEAQ. The chain combines TRBV7-8 with TRBJ2-7, with 7 positions matching TRBD1. The origin of this receptor is a man aged 18 to 29 with active or convalescent COVID-19. The sample comprised peripheral blood. CDR3 region: CASRPTGDGEQYF. The CDR3 DNA sequence: TGTGCCAGCAGACCAACAGGGGACGGAGAGCAGTACTTC. The full variable domain, rest sourced from reference TRBV7-8 and TRBJ2-7, is GAGVSQSPRYKVAKRGQDVALRCDPISGHVSLFWYQQALGQGPEFLTYFQNEAQLDKSGLPSDRFFAERPEGSVSTLKIQRTQQEDSAVYLCASRPTGDGEQYFGPGTRLTVT.